These 23 T cell receptor beta chains were sequenced from one sample in a study of CD8+ T cells in alopecia areata. As to treatment: oral pan-JAK inhibitor, 5-10 mg twice daily. Extracted RNA was reverse transcribed into cDNA, the sequencing template. Generated by immunoSEQ multiplex PCR, the TCRdb table keeps only in-frame clones and is missing some. Of around 210,000 clones listed, 64% are singletons. Sample: CD4+ T cells sorted from blood, taken at week 4, from a patient treated with tofacitinib. The receptor set was obtained from a human donor with alopecia areata.

V is TRBV29-1 and J is TRBJ1-2; TRBD1 matches 7 bases. V lost 7 bases to trimming and J lost 7 bases; unmatched junction nucleotides: 9. In germline, CDR1 is SQVTM, CDR2 ANQGSEA. The CDR3 has 12 residues. The chain's CDR3 is CSASADRVGYTF. CDR3 DNA: TGCAGCGCCTCTGCAGACAGGGTTGGCTACACCTTC.

V and J are TRBV5-1 and TRBJ2-7, with 11 positions matching TRBD1. Looked up from germline, CDR1 is SGHRS and CDR2 is YFSETQ. The CDR3 loop spans 16 amino acids. With 4 bases clipped from V and 3 bases from J, the junction kept 9 bases outside the gene matches. For the CDR3, the DNA is TGCGCCAGCAGCCCCGGGAGGGACAGGGGGAACTACGAGCAGTACTTC. This translates into CASSPGRDRGNYEQYF.

In regard to this clone: Other DNA variants within this sample encode the same CDR3. The chain carries TRBV6-5 and TRBJ2-3; 13 bases align to TRBD2. The germline gives CDR1 MNHEY, CDR2 SVGAGI. This CDR3 region has 14 residues. V shed 6 bases, J shed 3 bases, and the junction held 0 bases outside the gene matches. CDR3 sequence reads: CASRTSGGTDTQYF. Written as DNA, the CDR3 is TGTGCCAGCAGGACTAGCGGGGGGACAGATACGCAGTATTTT.

The chain uses TRBV6-5 and TRBJ2-7; maybe TRBD2 (6 bases). V dropped 2 bases and J dropped 2 bases, with 16 bases sitting between them. CDR3 length: 16 residues. Germline V CDR1 and CDR2: MNHEY, SVGAGI. The CDR3 spells CASSYEGLRGPYEQYF. For the CDR3, the DNA is TGTGCCAGCAGTTACGAGGGCTTGCGGGGACCCTACGAGCAGTACTTC.

This clone was seen more than once but under ten times. The same CDR3 can be traced to other DNA sequences in this sample. The V and J genes are TRBV29-1 and TRBJ1-1; 7 positions agree with TRBD1. The CDR3 is 12 amino acids. The ends lost 6 bases at V and 1 base at J; junction bases unmatched: 2. Looked up from germline, CDR1 is SQVTM and CDR2 is ANQGSEA. Here the CDR3 DNA reads TGCAGCGTCCGACAGGGGAACACTGAAGCTTTCTTT. Its protein product is CSVRQGNTEAFF.

This clone was seen only once. The genes are TRBV2 and TRBJ1-6; D is unresolved. V lost 0 bases and J 1 base, leaving 4 bases between the germline ends. Germline V gene data show CDR1 as SNHLY and CDR2 as FYNNEI. CDR3 length: 15 residues. Here the CDR3 DNA reads TGTGCCAGCAGTGAAGCGAGTTCCTATAATTCACCCCTCCACTTT. It yields the protein CASSEASSYNSPLHF. Variable domain in full (rest from reference TRBV2 and TRBJ1-6): EPEVTQTPSHQVTQMGQEVILRCVPISNHLYFYWYRQILGQKVEFLVSFYNNEISEKSEIFDDQFSVERPDGSNFTLKIRSTKLEDSAMYFCASSEASSYNSPLHFGNGTRLTVT.

This clone has a count of ten or more. Other DNA sequences in this sample translate to the same CDR3. The chain has TRBV7-9 and TRBJ1-5; TRBD1 matches at 7 bases. CDR3 length: 14 residues. V shed 1 base, J shed 7 bases, and the junction held 4 bases outside the gene matches. CDR1 SEHNR and CDR2 FQNEAQ come from the germline V gene (reference sequence). The CDR3 protein is CASSLGQGGQPQHF. The CDR3 nucleotides are TGTGCCAGCAGCTTAGGACAGGGCGGCCAGCCCCAGCATTTT.

This clone was seen once. The chain carries TRBV4-1 and TRBJ2-3, with 9 bases aligning to TRBD2. J gave up 0 bases and V 2 bases, and 12 bases lay outside the gene matches. The CDR3 sequence is 19 residues long. Germline V gene data show CDR1 as MGHRA and CDR2 as YSYEKL. The CDR3: CASSQRRGGGALSTDTQYF. The CDR3, as DNA: TGCGCCAGCAGCCAACGGCGGGGGGGAGGGGCTCTTAGCACAGATACGCAGTATTTT.

V gene TRBV9 combines with J gene TRBJ1-2; no clear D gene. CDR3 length equals 15 residues. Trimming took 3 bases from V and 4 from J, leaving 16 bases between them. Germline V gene lookup returns CDR1 SGDLS and CDR2 YYNGEE. The CDR3 DNA reads as TGTGCCAGCAGCGCCCGTTCTTGGCAGCTCTATGGCTACACCTTC. Translating gives CASSARSWQLYGYTF. The full variable domain, completed using reference TRBV9 and TRBJ1-2, is DSGVTQTPKHLITATGQRVTLRCSPRSGDLSVYWYQQSLDQGLQFLIQYYNGEERAKGNILERFSAQQFPDLHSELNLSSLELGDSALYFCASSARSWQLYGYTFGSGTRLTVV.

This chain joins TRBV27 and TRBJ2-2; 9 nucleotides align to TRBD1. V trimming: 8 bases; J trimming: 6 bases; junction bases outside the gene matches: 13. The germline V gene encodes CDR1 MNHEY and CDR2 SMNVEV (reference sequence). CDR3 size: 16 residues. CDR3 nucleotides: TGTGCCAGCGAACGACCTTGGGACAGGGAACCCGGGGAGCTGTTTTTT. The encoded protein is CASERPWDREPGELFF.

This chain joins TRBV5-1 and TRBJ2-6; D is ambiguous. V lost 0 bases, J lost 0 bases, and 4 bases lay in between. This CDR3 contains 15 residues. Germline CDR1 reads SGHRS; CDR2 reads YFSETQ. CDR3: CASSLVASGANVLTF. The CDR3 DNA sequence: TGCGCCAGCAGCTTGGTCGCCTCTGGGGCCAACGTCCTGACTTTC.

With respect to this clone: In the same sample, other DNA sequences code for this CDR3. CDR3 in amino acids: CASSLGTGNSPLHF. The CDR3 DNA is TGCGCCAGCAGCTTGGGGACAGGGAATTCACCCCTCCACTTT. The rearrangement joins TRBV5-1 to TRBJ1-6, with TRBD1 matching over 8 bases. Trimming at V came to 0 bases and at J to 7 bases, leaving 0 bases not matched to a gene. The CDR3 sequence is 14 residues long. Germline V CDR1 and CDR2: SGHRS, YFSETQ.

The chain employs TRBV11-2 and TRBJ2-7; D remains unclear. Germline-derived CDR1 and CDR2 are SGHAT and FQNNGV. This CDR3 has 13 residues. The V gene lost 0 bases and the J gene lost 12 bases, with 15 bases spanning the gap. The CDR3 bases are TGTGCCAGCAGCTTAGATCTCCCGGGCATGGCGTACTTC. This gives the protein CASSLDLPGMAYF.

This clone came up a few times. CDR3 loop: CAWRGWDTEAFF. For the CDR3, the DNA is TGTGCCTGGAGGGGTTGGGACACTGAAGCTTTCTTT. V and J are TRBV30 and TRBJ1-1; D is unclear. The CDR3 contains 12 residues. Trimming cost V 3 bases and J 3 bases, with 8 bases left between them. CDR1 is GTSNPN and CDR2 is SVGIG in the germline V gene (reference sequence).

The sample holds a few counts of this clone. This chain uses TRBV29-1 with TRBJ1-1; D may be TRBD1 (5 bases). CDR3 length: 12 amino acids. Germline V CDR1 and CDR2: SQVTM, ANQGSEA. Trimming stripped 8 bases from V and 2 bases from J, with 12 bases between. CDR3 protein: CSSRQTNTEAFF. The CDR3 DNA reads TGCAGCTCAAGACAGACTAACACTGAAGCTTTCTTT.

The rearrangement joins TRBV25-1 to TRBJ1-4; 7 positions match TRBD1. This CDR3 spans 13 amino acids. Germline lookup yields CDR1 MGHDK and CDR2 SYGVNS. V dropped 6 bases and J dropped 6; count of bases not matched to a gene: 4. The chain's CDR3 is CASRETGYEKLFF. In DNA form, the CDR3 reads TGTGCCAGCAGAGAGACAGGGTATGAAAAACTGTTTTTT. Variable domain in full (rest from reference TRBV25-1 and TRBJ1-4): EADIYQTPRYLVIGTGKKITLECSQTMGHDKMYWYQQDPGMELHLIHYSYGVNSTEKGDLSSESTVSRIRTEHFPLTLESARPSHTSQYLCASRETGYEKLFFGSGTQLSVL.

The chain joins TRBV12-5 to TRBJ2-7; D is uncertain. The V and J ends lost 2 bases and 2 bases respectively, with 16 bases between them. The CDR3 consists of 16 residues. Germline V gene data show CDR1 as LGHNT and CDR2 as FRNRAP. CDR3 sequence (DNA): TGTGCTAGTGGTTTGCCCCCTTCTAGAACGACCTACGAGCAGTACTTC. Residues: CASGLPPSRTTYEQYF.

The CDR3 spells CASSPDRGEAFF. CDR3 bases: TGTGCCAGCAGTCCAGACAGGGGAGAAGCTTTCTTT. This sequence joins TRBV25-1 and TRBJ1-1; TRBD1 agrees at 8 bases. The CDR3 loop spans 12 amino acids. CDR1 MGHDK and CDR2 SYGVNS come from the germline V gene. The ends lost 5 bases at V and 8 bases at J; junction bases unmatched: 4.

This clone was seen more than once but under ten times. The chain joins TRBV15 to TRBJ2-6; 8 positions agree with TRBD1. The germline V gene has CDR1 LNHNV and CDR2 YYDKDF (reference sequence). V was pared by 4 bases and J by 0 bases, with 8 bases of the junction left unmatched. The CDR3 length is 18 residues. In nucleotides, the CDR3 is TGTGCCACCAGCAAAGGGACAGGATTTCCCTCTGGGGCCAACGTCCTGACTTTC. Its protein product is CATSKGTGFPSGANVLTF.

This chain uses TRBV5-1 with TRBJ2-2; D not certain. Trimming took off 4 bases at V and 3 bases at J, with 13 bases between the two ends. The germline CDR1 and CDR2 sequences are SGHRS and YFSETQ. The CDR3 runs to 15 residues. The CDR3 DNA is TGCGCCAGCAGCACCGCCGGGCCGGACACCGGGGAGCTGTTTTTT. It codes for CASSTAGPDTGELFF.

V and J are TRBV21-1 and TRBJ2-5; TRBD1, the table's D call, was not compared with the DNA. TRBV21-1 is recorded as a pseudogene. This CDR3 is built from 16 residues. The DNA for the CDR3 is TGTGCCAGCAGCAAAGCGGTAGGACAGGGTGGGGAGACCCAGTACTTC. Protein product: CASSKAVGQGGETQYF.

This clone was seen a single time. The chain combines TRBV5-1 with TRBJ2-3; unclear D gene. Deletions cut 1 base from V and 0 bases from J, with 12 bases between. The germline V gene has CDR1 SGHRS and CDR2 YFSETQ. This CDR3 is built from 16 residues. The CDR3 DNA follows: TGCGCCAGCAGCTTGTCGCGACGAACCAGCACAGATACGCAGTATTTT. This translates into CASSLSRRTSTDTQYF. The complete variable domain, with remaining parts taken from reference TRBV5-1 and TRBJ2-3, reads KAGVTQTPRYLIKTRGQQVTLSCSPISGHRSVSWYQQTPGQGLQFLFEYFSETQRNKGNFPGRFSGRQFSNSRSEMNVSTLELGDSALYLCASSLSRRTSTDTQYFGPGTRLTVL.

The chain uses TRBV19 and TRBJ1-1; 9 bases align to TRBD1. The J segment lost 0 bases and the V segment lost 6 bases, leaving 17 bases of the junction unmatched. Germline V lookup: CDR1 LNHDA, CDR2 SQIVND (reference sequence). The CDR3 contains 19 residues. The CDR3 DNA follows: TGTGCCAGTAGGAGATACGGGACAGGGATCCGGACGGTGAACACTGAAGCTTTCTTT. Protein sequence: CASRRYGTGIRTVNTEAFF.